This TCR beta chain was captured by sequencing in a study of identical twins. Healthy Caucasians alone served as donors. TCRdb ran MiXCR on the 5' RACE reads and lists one entry per CDR3 protein. The data show 400,000 to 550,000 distinct CDR3 sequences, roughly 24% seen once. On this clonotype itself: A much larger clone differs from this one at a single base, so this may be a read error.

CDR3 length: 12 amino acids. The germline V and J ends were trimmed by 3 bases and 2 bases, with 3 bases remaining between them. Germline lookup yields CDR1 SGHVS and CDR2 FNYEAQ. These sequences were also reported in another study, on T cells expressing NK-cell markers.

This sequence originates from a woman between 18 and 29 years old in good health. The chain recombines TRBV7-6 with TRBJ2-3; D unresolved. Sequenced input: CD4+ T cells sorted from blood. The CDR3 DNA is TGTGCCAGCAGCTTTGACACAGATACGCAGTATTTT. It codes for CASSFDTDTQYF.